Shown below are 16 T cell receptor beta chains from a single sample sequenced in a study of cytomegalovirus exposure and HLA in healthy donors. PCR was performed using 60 Vbeta and 13 Jbeta primers. Generated by immunoSEQ multiplex PCR, the TCRdb table keeps only in-frame clones and is missing some. The sample comprises about 270,000 clones, around 66% of which are singletons, and 2% to 2.5% rests with the top ten. The sample was PBMCs. These receptor sequences come from a female donor in good health and CMV-seronegative.

The chain combines TRBV5-1 with TRBJ2-7; 11 nucleotides line up with TRBD1. Looked up from germline, CDR1 is SGHRS and CDR2 is YFSETQ. V gave up 3 bases and J gave up 4 bases; unmatched junction bases: 9. The CDR3 loop spans 16 amino acids. The CDR3 nucleotides are TGCGCCAGCAGCTCAACCGGACAGGGGGCCGGGTACGAGCAGTACTTC. Protein product: CASSSTGQGAGYEQYF.

The genes are TRBV2 and TRBJ2-1; D might be TRBD2 (7 bases). V gave up 4 bases and J gave up 0 bases, with 16 bases separating them. Germline loops: CDR1 SNHLY, CDR2 FYNNEI. The CDR3 is 17 amino acids. CDR3 coding DNA: TGTGCCAGCAGTGTTCTGGGGGCGGGGGCCTCCTACAATGAGCAGTTCTTC. Amino acids: CASSVLGAGASYNEQFF. Combining the CDR3 with reference TRBV2 and TRBJ2-1 gives the whole variable domain EPEVTQTPSHQVTQMGQEVILRCVPISNHLYFYWYRQILGQKVEFLVSFYNNEISEKSEIFDDQFSVERPDGSNFTLKIRSTKLEDSAMYFCASSVLGAGASYNEQFFGPGTRLTVL.

This clone was observed a single time. J is TRBJ2-1 and V is TRBV11-2, with D hard to call. CDR1 SGHAT and CDR2 FQNNGV come from the germline V gene. Trimming cost V 1 base and J 6 bases, with 13 bases left between them. The CDR3 is 15 amino acids. The CDR3 DNA reads as TGTGCCAGCAGCTTAGCCCCCCTCCCTAGCAATGAGCAGTTCTTC. Amino acids: CASSLAPLPSNEQFF.

V usage is TRBV6-5 and J usage is TRBJ2-5, with 7 nucleotides matching TRBD1. The CDR3 is 11 amino acids. V shed 6 bases, J shed 5 bases, and the junction held 0 bases outside the gene matches. Germline assignment: CDR1 MNHEY and CDR2 SVGAGI. CDR3 loop: CASRQGETQYF. The CDR3 region has the DNA TGTGCCAGCAGACAGGGGGAGACCCAGTACTTC.

This rearrangement joins TRBV11-2 to TRBJ2-5, with a weak D call TRBD2 (6 bases). Between the trimmed V and J ends, which lost 2 bases and 2 bases, there was a span of 9 bases. This CDR3 is 14 amino acids long. Germline lookup yields CDR1 SGHAT and CDR2 FQNNGV. The CDR3 sequence is CASSLLREQETQYF. Written as DNA, the CDR3 is TGTGCCAGCAGCTTATTACGGGAGCAAGAGACCCAGTACTTC.

V gene TRBV28 combines with J gene TRBJ1-3; D is ambiguous. V was pared by 6 bases and J by 4 bases, with 7 bases between. The CDR3 is 12 residues long. The germline V gene encodes CDR1 MDHEN and CDR2 SYDVKM. Here the CDR3 reads CASRGSGNTIYF. In DNA form, the CDR3 reads TGTGCCAGCAGGGGCTCGGGAAACACCATATATTTT.

V gene TRBV27 combines with J gene TRBJ2-3, with a possible D match to TRBD2 (6 bases). This CDR3 is 17 amino acids long. Germline V CDR1 and CDR2: MNHEY, SMNVEV (reference sequence). V shed 5 bases and J shed 6 bases, with 24 bases lying between them. This chain's CDR3 is CASSPPGSGQVGDTQYF. The CDR3 DNA follows: TGTGCCAGCAGTCCCCCCGGTAGCGGTCAGGTCGGGGATACGCAGTATTTT.

This clone was detected only a few times. V and J are TRBV2 and TRBJ2-7; 8 bases agree with TRBD2. The CDR3 length is 14 residues. The V segment lost 6 bases and the J segment 4 bases; nucleotides outside the gene matches: 8. In germline, CDR1 is SNHLY, CDR2 FYNNEI. CDR3 protein: CASRAGTRTYEQYF. For the CDR3, the DNA is TGTGCCAGCAGAGCCGGGACTAGAACGTACGAGCAGTACTTC.

This clone was picked up a small number of times. V gene TRBV9 combines with J gene TRBJ2-3, with 8 bases that match TRBD1. Germline values: CDR1 SGDLS, CDR2 YYNGEE. With 2 bases clipped from V and 4 bases from J, the junction kept 6 bases outside the gene matches. This CDR3 is 15 amino acids long. CDR3 loop: CASSVGQGYADTQYF. CDR3 DNA: TGTGCCAGCAGCGTCGGACAGGGATACGCAGATACGCAGTATTTT.

The rearrangement uses TRBV4-1 and TRBJ2-7; a possible D gene is TRBD1 (5 bases). The DNA end favors TRBJ2-5, so the J call may be wrong. This CDR3 region has 15 residues. CDR1 is MGHRA and CDR2 is YSYEKL in the germline V gene. Here the CDR3 reads CASSQAETAQETQYF. CDR3 in DNA: TGCGCCAGCAGCCAAGCTGAGACAGCACAAGAGACCCAGTACTTC.

This clone was seen once. Different DNA sequences within this sample yield the same CDR3. The chain is built from TRBV7-8 and TRBJ1-4; 9 positions match TRBD1. In germline, CDR1 is SGHVS, CDR2 FQNEAQ. This CDR3 has 19 amino acids. V lost 1 base, J lost 6 bases, and 15 bases stayed unmatched. CDR3 nucleotides: TGTGCCAGCAGCTTAGGTCGGACAGGGGTCAACCTATGGGATGAAAAACTGTTTTTT. Translation gives CASSLGRTGVNLWDEKLFF.

The sample holds a few counts of this clone. V gene TRBV10-3 combines with J gene TRBJ2-7; TRBD2 matches at 8 bases. CDR1 is ENHRY, CDR2 SYGVKD, per germline. J was trimmed by 6 bases and V by 8 bases; bases with no gene match: 9. The CDR3 runs to 13 residues. The CDR3 is CAIGGAGGIEQYF. The CDR3 coding sequence is TGTGCCATCGGGGGGGCGGGAGGTATCGAGCAGTACTTC.

V gene TRBV25-1 combines with J gene TRBJ2-7; no reliable D call. Germline V lookup: CDR1 MGHDK, CDR2 SYGVNS. Trimming took off 5 bases at V and 4 bases at J, with 15 bases between the two ends. CDR3 size: 14 residues. In nucleotides, the CDR3 is TGTGCCAGCAGTACCGCGTTCCCTTCTTACGAGCAGTACTTC. Encoded protein: CASSTAFPSYEQYF.

The genes are TRBV28 and TRBJ1-2; D call uncertain. V lost 5 bases to trimming and J lost 4 bases, with 8 bases between them. Germline V CDR1 and CDR2: MDHEN, SYDVKM. This CDR3 spans 12 amino acids. CDR3 amino acids: CASSQAGYGYTF. CDR3 nucleotide sequence: TGTGCCAGCAGTCAGGCTGGCTATGGCTACACCTTC.

This sequence joins TRBV4-1 and TRBJ2-1, with 10 bases that match TRBD1. The junction had 8 bases not matched to a gene; V was cut back by 4 bases and J by 8 bases. The CDR3 extends over 15 amino acids. The germline V gene has CDR1 MGHRA and CDR2 YSYEKL. CDR3 sequence reads: CASSPQGQGIDEQFF. As DNA, the CDR3 is TGCGCCAGCAGCCCGCAGGGACAGGGGATAGATGAGCAGTTCTTC.

This chain joins TRBV10-1 and TRBJ2-7; maybe TRBD2 (5 bases). The V gene's germline CDR1 is WNHNN and CDR2 SYGVQD (reference sequence). This CDR3 has 14 residues. Trimming pared 0 bases from V and 7 bases from J, leaving 13 bases between. The CDR3 here is CASSESERIWEQYF. Here the CDR3 DNA reads TGCGCCAGCAGTGAGTCGGAGCGGATTTGGGAGCAGTACTTC.